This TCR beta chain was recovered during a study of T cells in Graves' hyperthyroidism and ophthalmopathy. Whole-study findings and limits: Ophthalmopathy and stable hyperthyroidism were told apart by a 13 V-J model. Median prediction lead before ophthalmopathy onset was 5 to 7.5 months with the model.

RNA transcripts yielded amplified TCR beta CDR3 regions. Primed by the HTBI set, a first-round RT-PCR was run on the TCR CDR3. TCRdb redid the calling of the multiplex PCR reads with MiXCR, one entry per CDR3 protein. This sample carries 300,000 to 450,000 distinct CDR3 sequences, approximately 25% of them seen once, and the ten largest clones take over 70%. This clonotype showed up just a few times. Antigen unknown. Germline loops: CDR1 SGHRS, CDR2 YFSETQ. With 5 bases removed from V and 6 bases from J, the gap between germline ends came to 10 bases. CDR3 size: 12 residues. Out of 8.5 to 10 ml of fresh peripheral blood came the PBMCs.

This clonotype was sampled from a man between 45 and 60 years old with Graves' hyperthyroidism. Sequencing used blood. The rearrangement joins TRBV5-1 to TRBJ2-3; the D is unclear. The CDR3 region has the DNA TGCGCCAGCAGGTATACAGATGATACGCAGTATTTT. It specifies CASRYTDDTQYF.